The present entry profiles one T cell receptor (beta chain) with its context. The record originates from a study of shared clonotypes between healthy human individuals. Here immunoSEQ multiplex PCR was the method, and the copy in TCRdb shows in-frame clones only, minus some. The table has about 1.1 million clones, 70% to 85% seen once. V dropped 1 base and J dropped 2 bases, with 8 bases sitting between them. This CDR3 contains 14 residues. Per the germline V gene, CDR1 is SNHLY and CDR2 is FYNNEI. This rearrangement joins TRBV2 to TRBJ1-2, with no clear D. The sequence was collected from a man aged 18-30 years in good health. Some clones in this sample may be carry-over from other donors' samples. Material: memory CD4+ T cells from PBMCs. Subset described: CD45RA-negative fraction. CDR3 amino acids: CASSEGLGNYGYTF. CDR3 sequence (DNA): TGTGCCAGCAGTGAAGGCCTAGGGAACTATGGCTACACCTTC.